This TCR beta chain was documented in a study of Graves' ophthalmopathy and Graves' hyperthyroidism. Notes on the study in general: With a specificity of 72.22% and a sensitivity of roughly 71%, the model predicted ophthalmopathy progression.

TCR beta CDR3 amplification used RNA transcripts. First-round RT-PCR with HTBI primers preceded a second-round multiplex PCR. TCRdb fed the multiplex PCR reads into MiXCR, producing one record per CDR3 protein. The sample lists under 400,000 distinct CDR3 sequences, about a sixth seen once, with more than 9% in the top ten. The germline CDR1 and CDR2 sequences are GTSNPN and SVGIG (reference sequence). There are 13 residues in the CDR3. V gave up 2 bases and J gave up 4 bases; unmatched junction bases: 2. This clonotype was seen many times. Its antigen is unidentified. The TCR originated in an adult man with Graves' ophthalmopathy. This sequence joins TRBV30 and TRBJ2-7, with 10 bases lining up with TRBD1. The source material was peripheral blood. As DNA, the CDR3 is TGTGCCTGGAGTATGGACAGGGGGTACGAGCAGTACTTC. Translated: CAWSMDRGYEQYF.